The clone carrying this T cell receptor beta chain was detected once. The antigen is unknown. This CDR3 region has 18 residues. The V and J ends lost 6 bases and 2 bases, in that order; junction bases with no gene match: 14. Germline V gives CDR1 MRHNA, CDR2 SNTAGT. Unstimulated regulatory T cells (CD4+CD25+CD127-), CD4+CD25- non-regulatory cells, CD4 and CD8 cells were FACS-sorted from thawed PBMCs. This sample stems from a study of Tregs in tolerant kidney transplant recipients. General study points: Validation in larger populations is needed because few patients were studied. Biological reproducibility was not directly addressed, but technical replication error appeared minimal. Expanding Tregs on activated donor B cells appeared to best identify donor-specific TCRbeta clones.

Data came from immunoSEQ multiplex PCR; TCRdb stores just in-frame clones and leaves some out. The data hold roughly 120,000 clones, with 92% observed a single time. The sequenced material came from CD4+ T cells from blood. This chain links TRBV6-4 with TRBJ2-4; 9 bases fit TRBD2. This sequence was found in a human donor in good health. Written as DNA, the CDR3 is TGTGCCAGCAGGGATAGCGGGGGTCCCTCCGTGACCAAAAACATTCAGTACTTC. Residues: CASRDSGGPSVTKNIQYF.